The 20 T cell receptor beta chains listed next were all sequenced from one sample in a study of T-cell reconstitution after alpha-beta-depleted transplantation in children. A TCRbeta library incorporating unique molecular identifiers was prepared. One entry per CDR3 protein results from TCRdb running MiXCR on the PCR reads. The data hold approximately 1,000,000 distinct CDR3 sequences, with around 30% observed a single time. Sample: PBMCs, mostly from graft donor cells, taken 360 days after TCRalphabeta/CD19-depleted stem cell transplant. These receptors all come from a boy less than two years old who had a stem cell transplant for SCID, so the T cells may come from the graft donor.

This chain links TRBV12-3 or TRBV12-4 with TRBJ1-5, with D perhaps TRBD1 (6 bases). This CDR3 spans 14 amino acids. V gave up 5 bases and J gave up 6 bases, with 14 bases separating them. The CDR3 reads CASSSRQESQPQHF. The CDR3 DNA sequence: TGTGCCAGCAGTAGCCGACAGGAATCTCAGCCCCAGCATTTT.

This clonotype occurred a few times. The CDR3: CASSLEGTGVLLDTQYF. CDR3 nucleotides: TGTGCCAGCAGTTTAGAGGGAACAGGGGTTCTGTTGGATACGCAGTATTTT. The chain couples TRBV28 to TRBJ2-3, with 7 bases matching TRBD1. The CDR3 sequence is 17 residues long. The germline V gene encodes CDR1 MDHEN and CDR2 SYDVKM. With V trimmed by 2 bases and J by 6 bases, 14 bases remained unmatched.

The V and J genes are TRBV6-6 and TRBJ2-1; D possibly corresponds to TRBD2 (5 bases). V shed 7 bases and J shed 8 bases, with 15 bases lying between them. CDR1 and CDR2 from the germline V gene are MNHNY and SVGAGI (reference sequence). The CDR3 length is 13 residues. CDR3 DNA: TGTGCCAGCACGAGGGCCTCCTGGGATGAGCAGTTCTTC. Translating gives CASTRASWDEQFF.

The chain links TRBV2 to TRBJ1-1, with D hard to call. The CDR3 sequence is 13 residues long. With 4 bases removed from V and 5 bases from J, the gap between germline ends came to 11 bases. The germline gives CDR1 SNHLY, CDR2 FYNNEI. The CDR3 DNA reads as TGTGCCAGCAGTGGAGAGGGTTCGACTGAAGCTTTCTTT. Its translation is CASSGEGSTEAFF.

This clonotype was observed a few times. The rearrangement links TRBV20-1 to TRBJ2-1; D may be TRBD1 or TRBD2 (6 bases each). V lost 2 bases and J 3 bases, leaving 14 bases between the germline ends. Germline V gene sequence: CDR1 DFQATT, CDR2 SNEGSKA (reference sequence). This CDR3 is 15 amino acids long. The CDR3 coding sequence is TGCAGTGCTAGAAGGGGGACTCCGTACTACAATGAGCAGTTCTTC. Its translation is CSARRGTPYYNEQFF.

The V gene is TRBV2, the J gene TRBJ2-2; D not resolved. Germline V lookup: CDR1 SNHLY, CDR2 FYNNEI. The CDR3 sequence is 13 residues long. Trimming left V 7 bases short and J 0 bases short, with 6 bases between. CDR3 bases: TGTGCCAGCAACCCGTCGAACACCGGGGAGCTGTTTTTT. Translating it yields CASNPSNTGELFF.

The V gene is TRBV4-1, the J gene TRBJ2-3, with TRBD1 matching 10 bases. From germline, CDR1 is MGHRA and CDR2 YSYEKL. V lost 3 bases to trimming and J lost 9 bases; unmatched junction nucleotides: 24. This CDR3 has 20 residues. The CDR3 nucleotides read TGCGCCAGCAGCCACTCTAACAGTCCGCGGGGACAGGGGACATTGGGCACGCAGTATTTT. Translated, it gives CASSHSNSPRGQGTLGTQYF.

This clonotype was observed a handful of times. The chain employs TRBV28 and TRBJ1-1; no clear D. Trimming took 3 bases from V and 1 from J, leaving 9 bases between them. This CDR3 spans 14 amino acids. Germline V CDR1 and CDR2: MDHEN, SYDVKM. For the CDR3, the DNA is TGTGCCAGCAGTTTCCTGGGCAGGAACACTGAAGCTTTCTTT. Its protein is CASSFLGRNTEAFF.

The CDR3 loop is CASSLLTSGGGNEQFF. The CDR3 DNA sequence: TGTGCCAGCAGCCTCCTCACTAGCGGGGGGGGCAATGAGCAGTTCTTC. J is TRBJ2-1 and V is TRBV9, with 13 bases aligning to TRBD2. The V gene's germline CDR1 is SGDLS and CDR2 YYNGEE. CDR3 length: 16 amino acids. Trimming cost V 4 bases and J 6 bases; bases outside gene matches: 7.

This chain joins TRBV7-2 and TRBJ2-7; 8 bases are shared with TRBD1. The CDR3 contains 14 residues. Germline loops: CDR1 SGHTA, CDR2 FQGNSA. V dropped 1 base and J dropped 6; count of bases not matched to a gene: 5. CDR3 coding DNA: TGTGCCAGCAGCTTAGGGCCGACAGGGGCCGAGCAGTACTTC. Amino acids: CASSLGPTGAEQYF.

This chain joins TRBV5-1 and TRBJ1-3; D is unresolved. The CDR3 consists of 15 residues. Germline lookup yields CDR1 SGHRS and CDR2 YFSETQ. Trimming pared 4 bases from V and 0 bases from J, leaving 11 bases between. CDR3 nucleotide sequence: TGCGCCAGCAGCGCGGACTTTCGCTCTGGAAACACCATATATTTT. Translating gives CASSADFRSGNTIYF.

This chain uses TRBV7-3 with TRBJ2-1, with TRBD2 matching over 8 bases. CDR1 is SGHTA, CDR2 FQGTGA, per germline. J lost 7 bases, V lost 0 bases, and 11 bases had no gene match. The CDR3 is 17 residues long. CDR3 in amino acids: CASSLTPYTGGQNEQFF. The CDR3 DNA reads TGTGCCAGCAGCTTAACCCCTTACACGGGGGGGCAGAATGAGCAGTTCTTC.

The rearrangement uses TRBV5-1 and TRBJ2-7; D tentatively reads TRBD1 or TRBD2 (5 bases each). The V gene's germline CDR1 is SGHRS and CDR2 YFSETQ. The CDR3 has 16 residues. V was clipped by 0 bases and J by 0 bases, with 13 bases between them. The CDR3 region is CASSLASGPSSYEQYF. CDR3 DNA sequence: TGCGCCAGCAGCTTGGCCTCGGGACCGAGCTCCTACGAGCAGTACTTC.

This clonotype was observed a handful of times. CDR3 sequence reads: CASSERQGQETQYF. CDR3 coding DNA: TGTGCCAGCAGTGAACGACAGGGGCAAGAGACCCAGTACTTC. The gene calls are TRBV28 and TRBJ2-5; 8 bases match TRBD1. Germline CDR1 and CDR2: MDHEN and SYDVKM. V shed 5 bases and J 2 bases; nucleotides not matched to a gene: 4. CDR3 size: 14 residues.

Ten or more counts support this clonotype. The rearrangement uses TRBV28 and TRBJ2-7; maybe TRBD1 (5 bases). This CDR3 has 14 residues. Germline CDR1 is MDHEN and CDR2 is SYDVKM. The ends were cut back, 3 bases at V and 6 bases at J, with 15 bases in the middle. The CDR3 DNA reads TGTGCCAGCAGTTTTCGGGCAGGGTTACGCGAGCAGTACTTC. Protein sequence: CASSFRAGLREQYF.

The chain joins TRBV12-3 or TRBV12-4 to TRBJ2-1; TRBD2 is a possible D gene (5 bases). The germline V and J ends were trimmed by 3 bases and 4 bases, with 7 bases remaining between them. The CDR3 spans 13 residues. CDR3 residues: CASSFRDYNEQFF. CDR3 nucleotide sequence: TGTGCCAGCAGTTTCCGGGATTACAATGAGCAGTTCTTC.

CDR3 sequence reads: CASSFLSQGNNQPQHF. The CDR3 DNA reads TGTGCCAGCAGCTTCTTGAGCCAGGGGAACAATCAGCCCCAGCATTTT. The gene calls are TRBV5-5 and TRBJ1-5; weak D call: TRBD1 (6 bases). The CDR3 contains 16 residues. V was cut by 2 bases and J by 3 bases, with 15 bases left in between. Per the germline V gene, CDR1 is SGHKS and CDR2 is YYEKEE (reference sequence). The whole variable domain, remainder taken from reference TRBV5-5 and TRBJ1-5, is DAGVTQSPTHLIKTRGQQVTLRCSPISGHKSVSWYQQVLGQGPQFIFQYYEKEERGRGNFPDRFSARQFPNYSSELNVNALLLGDSALYLCASSFLSQGNNQPQHFGDGTRLSIL.

The chain employs TRBV21-1 and TRBJ2-3. TRBV21-1 is designated a pseudogene. This CDR3 comprises 11 residues. The CDR3 DNA sequence: TGTGCCTCCGTCGGAGAAGATACGCAGTATTTT. Protein product: CASVGEDTQYF.

This clonotype was seen ten or more times. The rearrangement joins TRBV7-2 to TRBJ2-1; the D gene could be TRBD1 or TRBD2 (5 bases each). CDR1 is SGHTA, CDR2 FQGNSA, per germline. V was shortened by 3 bases and J by 6 bases, with 9 bases between the two germline ends. The CDR3 has 13 residues. The CDR3 DNA follows: TGTGCCAGCAGCTTCCGGGACGGCAATGAGCAGTTCTTC. This gives the protein CASSFRDGNEQFF.

CDR3 sequence reads: CSARDFNEKLFF. The CDR3 DNA reads TGCAGTGCTAGGGATTTTAATGAAAAACTGTTTTTT. The rearrangement joins TRBV20-1 to TRBJ1-4; D is undetermined. The CDR3 sequence is 12 residues long. From germline, CDR1 is DFQATT and CDR2 SNEGSKA (reference sequence). Between the trimmed V and J ends, which lost 3 bases and 4 bases, there was a span of 6 bases.